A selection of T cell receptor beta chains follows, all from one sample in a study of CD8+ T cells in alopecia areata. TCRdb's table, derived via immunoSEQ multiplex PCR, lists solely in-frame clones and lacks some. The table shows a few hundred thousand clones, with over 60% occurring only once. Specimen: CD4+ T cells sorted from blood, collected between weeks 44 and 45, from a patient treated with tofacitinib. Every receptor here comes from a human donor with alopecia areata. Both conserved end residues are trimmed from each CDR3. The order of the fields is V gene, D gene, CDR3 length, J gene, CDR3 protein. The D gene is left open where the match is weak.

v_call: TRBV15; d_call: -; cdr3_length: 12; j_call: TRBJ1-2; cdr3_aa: ATSRADSNYGYT
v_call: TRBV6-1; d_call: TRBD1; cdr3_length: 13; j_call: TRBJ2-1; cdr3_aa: ASRAGTGGYNEQF
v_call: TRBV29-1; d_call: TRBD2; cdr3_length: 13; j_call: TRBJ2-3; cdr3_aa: SVTQLAGGPDTQY
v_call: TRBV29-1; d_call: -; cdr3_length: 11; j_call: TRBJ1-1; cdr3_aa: SVEGRMNTEAF
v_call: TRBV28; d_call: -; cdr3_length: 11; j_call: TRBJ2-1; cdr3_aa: ASSGDTYNEQF
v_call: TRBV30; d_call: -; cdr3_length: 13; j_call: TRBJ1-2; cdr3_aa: AWSPKQGANYGYT
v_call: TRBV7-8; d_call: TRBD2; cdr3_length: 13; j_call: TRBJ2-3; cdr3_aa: ASGLTSGSTDTQY
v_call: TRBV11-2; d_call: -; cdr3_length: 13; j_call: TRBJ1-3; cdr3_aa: ASSLGVSSGNTIY
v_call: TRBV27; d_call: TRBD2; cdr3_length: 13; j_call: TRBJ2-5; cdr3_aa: ASRLTAGGQETQY
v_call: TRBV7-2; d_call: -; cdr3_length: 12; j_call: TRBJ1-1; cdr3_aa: ASSLDRQSVVAF
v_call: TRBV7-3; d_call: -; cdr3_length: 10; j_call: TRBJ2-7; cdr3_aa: ASSGKNYEQY
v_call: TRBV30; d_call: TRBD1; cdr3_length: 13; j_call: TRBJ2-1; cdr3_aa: AWSRGDRGLGEQF
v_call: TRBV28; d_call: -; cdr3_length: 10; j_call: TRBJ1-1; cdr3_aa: ASSDNRVRTF
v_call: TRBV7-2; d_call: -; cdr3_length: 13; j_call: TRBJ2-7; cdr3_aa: ASSLGLYTTYEQY
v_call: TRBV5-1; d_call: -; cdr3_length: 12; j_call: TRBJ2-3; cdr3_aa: ASSQDWNTDTQY
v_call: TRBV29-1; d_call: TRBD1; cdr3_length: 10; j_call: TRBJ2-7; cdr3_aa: SATMTGSEQY
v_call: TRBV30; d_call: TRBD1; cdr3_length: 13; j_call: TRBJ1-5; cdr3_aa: AWSPHTGVNQPQH
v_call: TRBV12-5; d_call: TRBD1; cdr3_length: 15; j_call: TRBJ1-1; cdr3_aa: ASGFRIGTGTNTEAF
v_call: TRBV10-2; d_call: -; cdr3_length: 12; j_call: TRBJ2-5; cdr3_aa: ASSEDRIKETQY
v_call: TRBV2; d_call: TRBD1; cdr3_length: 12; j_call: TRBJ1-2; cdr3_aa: ASSAGQGSYGYT
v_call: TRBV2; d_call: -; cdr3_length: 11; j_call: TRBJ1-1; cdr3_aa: ASLGVRGTEAF
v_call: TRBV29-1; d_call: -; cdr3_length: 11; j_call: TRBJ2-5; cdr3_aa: SVGSGVWETQY
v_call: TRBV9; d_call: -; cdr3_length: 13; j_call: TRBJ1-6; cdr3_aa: ASSVSSSYNSPLH
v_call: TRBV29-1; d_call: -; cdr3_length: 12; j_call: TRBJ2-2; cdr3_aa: SVGALRDGGELF
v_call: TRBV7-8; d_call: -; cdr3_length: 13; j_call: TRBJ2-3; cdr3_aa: ASSPTVSSTDTQY
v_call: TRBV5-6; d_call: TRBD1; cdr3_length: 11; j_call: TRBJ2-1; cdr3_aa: ASSLGRGNEQF
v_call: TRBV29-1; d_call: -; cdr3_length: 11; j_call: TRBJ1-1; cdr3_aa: SVERGLNTEAF
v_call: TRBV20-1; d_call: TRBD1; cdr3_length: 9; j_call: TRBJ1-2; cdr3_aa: SARAGQLFS
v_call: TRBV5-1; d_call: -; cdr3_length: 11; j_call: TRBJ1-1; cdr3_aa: ATRQNMNTEAF
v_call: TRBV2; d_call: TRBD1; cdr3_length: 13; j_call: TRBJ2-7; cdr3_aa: ASSEMTGSWSEQY
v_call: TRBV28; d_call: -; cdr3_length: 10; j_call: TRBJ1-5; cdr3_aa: ASSLQEGPQH
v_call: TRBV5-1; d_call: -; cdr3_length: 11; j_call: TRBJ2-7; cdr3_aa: ASSLLEGSEQY
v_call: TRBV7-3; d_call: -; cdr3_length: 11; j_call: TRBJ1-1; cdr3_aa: ASSLKGGTEAF